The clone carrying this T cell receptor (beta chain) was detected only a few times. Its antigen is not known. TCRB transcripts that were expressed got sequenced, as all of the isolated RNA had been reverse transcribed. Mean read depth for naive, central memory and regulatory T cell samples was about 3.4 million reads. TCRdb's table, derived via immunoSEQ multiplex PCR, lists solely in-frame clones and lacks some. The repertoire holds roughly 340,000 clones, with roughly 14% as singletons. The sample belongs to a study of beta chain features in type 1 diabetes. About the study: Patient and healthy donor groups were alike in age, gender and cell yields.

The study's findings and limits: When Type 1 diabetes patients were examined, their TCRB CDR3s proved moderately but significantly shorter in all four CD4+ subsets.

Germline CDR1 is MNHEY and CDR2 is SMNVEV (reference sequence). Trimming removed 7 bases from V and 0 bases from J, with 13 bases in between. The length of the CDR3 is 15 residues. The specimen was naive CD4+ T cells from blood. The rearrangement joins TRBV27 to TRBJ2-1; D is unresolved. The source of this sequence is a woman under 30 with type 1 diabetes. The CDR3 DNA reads TGTGCCAGCAAAGTTAAGCGCCTCTCCTACAATGAGCAGTTCTTC. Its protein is CASKVKRLSYNEQFF.